A selection of T cell receptor beta chains follows, all from one sample in a study of identical twins. TCRdb recomputed calls from the 5' RACE reads with MiXCR, one row per CDR3 protein. Here the sample spans 450,000 or so distinct CDR3 sequences, 13% to 15% being singletons. The data were also submitted as part of a second study, on yellow fever vaccine responses in identical twins.

The source material was CD4+ T cells sorted from blood. These TCRs come from a woman younger than 35 in good health. The CDR3 runs from the conserved cysteine through the conserved F or W. The order of the fields is J gene, clone size, CDR3 length, V gene, D gene, CDR3 protein, CDR3 DNA. The D gene is left open where the match is weak. Clone sizes are given selectively: once, few, many, or a class where the clone is expanded.

TRBJ2-7 | few | 13 | TRBV29-1 | . | CSVAGTFQGEQYF | TGCAGCGTGGCCGGAACTTTCCAGGGCGAGCAGTACTTC
TRBJ2-3 | . | 15 | TRBV20-1 | TRBD2 | CSATDRLATTDTQYF | TGCAGTGCTACCGACAGACTAGCGACCACAGATACGCAGTATTTT
TRBJ2-7 | . | 10 | TRBV28 | . | CASSSGEQYF | TGTGCCAGCAGTTCAGGCGAGCAGTACTTC
TRBJ2-7 | many | 16 | TRBV5-1 | TRBD1 | CASSLVTGGARNEQYF | TGCGCCAGCAGCTTGGTAACAGGGGGCGCAAGAAACGAGCAGTACTTC
TRBJ2-1 | few | 15 | TRBV18 | . | CASSPSKGPDNEQFF | TGTGCCAGCTCACCATCTAAGGGGCCGGACAATGAGCAGTTCTTC
TRBJ1-4 | . | 16 | TRBV4-3 | . | CASSLFRGGTNEKLFF | TGCGCCAGCAGCCTATTCAGAGGAGGCACTAATGAAAAACTGTTTTTT
TRBJ2-3 | few | 14 | TRBV20-1 | . | CSADKLASTDTQYF | TGCAGTGCCGACAAACTCGCTAGCACAGATACGCAGTATTTT
TRBJ2-1 | many | 15 | TRBV27 | TRBD2 | CASSFLPREINEQFF | TGTGCCAGCAGTTTCCTCCCGCGGGAGATCAATGAGCAGTTCTTC
TRBJ2-1 | . | 18 | TRBV4-3 | TRBD2 | CASSQDGASGSSYNEQFF | TGCGCCAGCAGCCAAGATGGGGCCAGCGGGAGCTCCTACAATGAGCAGTTCTTC
TRBJ2-5 | few | 16 | TRBV2 | TRBD2 | CASRVGLAGFQETQYF | TGTGCCAGCAGGGTAGGACTAGCGGGATTCCAAGAGACCCAGTACTTC
TRBJ2-7 | . | 15 | TRBV18 | . | CASSPGRDGTYEQYF | TGTGCCAGCTCACCGGGCCGCGACGGGACCTACGAGCAGTACTTC
TRBJ2-5 | few | 13 | TRBV18 | . | CASSPGTVQTQYF | TGTGCCAGCTCACCGGGGACCGTTCAGACCCAGTACTTC
TRBJ1-2 | many | 16 | TRBV20-1 | TRBD1 | CSARDPTGGWNYGYTF | TGCAGTGCTAGAGATCCCACAGGGGGCTGGAACTATGGCTACACCTTC
TRBJ2-7 | once | 19 | TRBV6-2/TRBV6-3 | TRBD1 | CASNRLRELSTGGIAEQYF | TGTGCCAGCAATAGGCTTCGAGAACTGAGCACAGGGGGCATCGCCGAGCAGTACTTC
TRBJ2-6 | few | 18 | TRBV21-1 | . | CASSAHKGTTSGANVLTF | TGTGCCAGCAGCGCACATAAGGGCACTACCTCTGGGGCCAACGTCCTGACTTTC
TRBJ1-2 | many | 13 | TRBV5-1 | . | CASSLGDNYGYTF | TGCGCCAGCAGCTTGGGAGACAACTATGGCTACACCTTC
TRBJ1-1 | many | 14 | TRBV28 | . | CASSLLGGGTEAFF | TGTGCCAGCAGTTTACTGGGGGGGGGCACTGAAGCTTTCTTT
TRBJ2-1 | few | 15 | TRBV9 | TRBD2 | CASSLLAGAWEEQFF | TGTGCCAGCAGCCTTCTAGCGGGAGCATGGGAAGAGCAGTTCTTC
TRBJ2-7 | . | 14 | TRBV24-1 | TRBD1 | CATRSGTGGDEQYF | TGTGCCACCAGATCCGGGACAGGGGGCGACGAGCAGTACTTC
TRBJ2-7 | . | 13 | TRBV21-1 | . | CASNSGQDYEQYF | TGTGCCAGCAATTCGGGACAGGACTACGAGCAGTACTTC
TRBJ2-7 | . | 12 | TRBV6-2/TRBV6-3 | . | CASTTSMGEQYF | TGTGCCAGCACCACCTCCATGGGGGAGCAGTACTTC
TRBJ2-7 | few | 15 | TRBV4-2 | TRBD2 | CASSQDEAGVDEQYF | TGTGCCAGCAGCCAAGACGAAGCGGGAGTAGACGAGCAGTACTTC
TRBJ2-7 | few | 14 | TRBV28 | . | CASSFGYTSYEQYF | TGTGCCAGCAGTTTCGGATATACCTCCTACGAGCAGTACTTC
TRBJ2-6 | . | 15 | TRBV18 | . | CASSPIDSGANVLTF | TGTGCCAGCTCGCCTATAGACTCTGGGGCCAACGTCCTGACTTTC
TRBJ2-5 | . | 15 | TRBV28 | TRBD2 | CASSARLANQETQYF | TGTGCCAGCAGCGCACGACTAGCAAACCAAGAGACCCAGTACTTC
TRBJ2-2 | few | 16 | TRBV5-1 | TRBD1 | CASSLWTGGSSLELFF | TGCGCCAGCAGCCTATGGACAGGGGGCTCTTCTCTGGAGCTGTTTTTT
TRBJ2-3 | . | 15 | TRBV4-1 | . | CASSQGTKEPDTQYF | TGCGCCAGCAGCCAAGGGACCAAAGAACCAGATACGCAGTATTTT
TRBJ2-3 | . | 15 | TRBV12-3/TRBV12-4 | TRBD2 | CASSFRDYRTDTQYF | TGTGCCAGCAGTTTCAGGGACTATCGCACAGATACGCAGTATTTT
TRBJ2-5 | . | 15 | TRBV6-1 | . | CASSDPQGSWQTQYF | TGTGCCAGCAGTGACCCTCAGGGTAGTTGGCAGACCCAGTACTTC
TRBJ2-4 | . | 14 | TRBV2 | . | CASRKTVSGDIQYF | TGTGCCAGCAGGAAGACGGTTTCTGGGGACATTCAGTACTTC
TRBJ2-2 | few | 11 | TRBV28 | . | CATLDTGELFF | TGTGCCACCTTGGACACCGGGGAGCTGTTTTTT
TRBJ1-1 | few | 15 | TRBV6-1 | . | CASSEQDSLNTEAFF | TGTGCCAGCAGTGAACAAGACAGCCTGAACACTGAAGCTTTCTTT
TRBJ2-7 | . | 15 | TRBV2 | . | CASSDEVTVLGEQYF | TGTGCCAGCAGTGATGAGGTGACGGTGCTCGGCGAGCAGTACTTC
TRBJ2-7 | few | 15 | TRBV5-1 | TRBD1 | CASSPRTGVSYEQYF | TGCGCCAGCAGCCCGAGGACAGGGGTCTCCTACGAGCAGTACTTC
TRBJ1-6 | many | 14 | TRBV6-1 | TRBD1 | CASSRQGIGSPLHF | TGTGCCAGCAGTCGACAGGGGATAGGTTCACCCCTCCACTTT
TRBJ1-6 | many | 14 | TRBV12-3/TRBV12-4 | . | CASSHGSYNSPLHF | TGTGCCAGCAGTCACGGGTCTTATAATTCACCCCTCCACTTT
TRBJ2-1 | few | 15 | TRBV18 | TRBD1 | CASSAKSTGYNEQFF | TGTGCCAGCTCGGCCAAATCGACAGGGTACAATGAGCAGTTCTTC
TRBJ1-6 | many | 13 | TRBV29-1 | . | CSVRLGSGSPLHF | TGCAGCGTGCGATTGGGATCCGGATCACCCCTCCACTTT
TRBJ1-3 | few | 15 | TRBV20-1 | . | CSASPNQGPGNTIYF | TGCAGTGCTTCCCCCAACCAGGGACCTGGAAACACCATATATTTT
TRBJ2-7 | . | 15 | TRBV10-3 | TRBD2 | CAISQPTSGSYEQYF | TGTGCCATTTCCCAACCCACTAGCGGGAGCTACGAGCAGTACTTC
TRBJ2-3 | . | 16 | TRBV29-1 | . | CSAGAWGALIPDTQYF | TGCAGCGCCGGGGCCTGGGGGGCCCTCATACCTGATACGCAGTATTTT
TRBJ2-7 | few | 14 | TRBV7-2 | . | CASSVQGTNYEQYF | TGTGCCAGCAGCGTACAGGGGACTAACTACGAGCAGTACTTC
TRBJ2-7 | many | 15 | TRBV29-1 | . | CSVEDRGRLSYEQYF | TGCAGCGTTGAAGATCGTGGGCGGCTTAGCTACGAGCAGTACTTC
TRBJ1-3 | many | 14 | TRBV7-9 | . | CASSLANSGNTIYF | TGTGCCAGCAGCTTAGCAAACTCTGGAAACACCATATATTTT
TRBJ2-1 | . | 19 | TRBV11-2 | TRBD2 | CASSPSWARASGREIEQFF | TGTGCCAGCAGCCCAAGTTGGGCCCGGGCTAGCGGGAGGGAAATTGAGCAGTTCTTC
TRBJ2-2 | . | 16 | TRBV5-6 | TRBD1 | CARSPGDRGNTGELFF | TGTGCCAGGAGCCCCGGGGACAGGGGTAACACCGGGGAGCTGTTTTTT
TRBJ1-3 | . | 14 | TRBV4-3 | . | CASSQALFGNTIYF | TGCGCCAGCAGCCAAGCCCTTTTTGGAAACACCATATATTTT
TRBJ1-2 | . | 13 | TRBV29-1 | TRBD1 | CSGTGTGGIGYTF | TGCAGCGGAACCGGGACAGGGGGCATTGGCTACACCTTC